This TCR beta chain was recorded in a study of T-cell reconstitution after alpha-beta-depleted transplantation in children. Trimming removed 6 bases from V and 3 bases from J; junction bases left unmatched: 7. The CDR3 sequence is 15 residues long. This clonotype was found many times. TCRbeta library construction was performed incorporating unique molecular identifiers. In TCRdb, the PCR reads were re-called with MiXCR into one record per CDR3 protein. The table lists some 48,000 distinct CDR3 sequences, less than 6% of them singletons. This sample comprised PBMCs, mostly from graft donor cells, obtained 60 days after TCRalphabeta/CD19-depleted stem cell transplant. The gene calls are TRBV12-3 or TRBV12-4 and TRBJ2-7; 11 bases align to TRBD2. The sequence came from a female patient between 2 and 15 years old who had a stem cell transplant for aplastic anemia, so the T cells may come from the graft donor. CDR3 amino acids: CASSHIAGGGYEQYF. CDR3 nucleotides: TGTGCCAGCAGCCACATAGCGGGGGGGGGCTACGAGCAGTACTTC.